This TCR beta chain originates from a study of blood T cells in healthy people across ages. On this clonotype: Its cognate antigen is unknown.

Whole-study results and caveats: Roughly linear declines in TCR beta diversity per million T cells occurred with age.

The individuals who served as donors were healthy Caucasians living in Russia, aged roughly 6 to 90. Isolated PBMCs totaled at least 6 million in each sample. Extracted total RNA amounted to at least 5 micrograms for each sample. The CDR3 has 13 amino acids. Per germline, CDR1 DFQATT and CDR2 SNEGSKA (reference sequence). Unmatched junction bases numbered 9, after V lost 7 bases and J lost 6 bases. The authors ran a second PCR of about 7 to 11 cycles using a sample-barcoded 5' primer and a J-beta primer mix. TCRdb re-called the 5' RACE reads with MiXCR, one entry per CDR3 protein. The table shows roughly 570,000 distinct CDR3 sequences, with roughly 28% occurring only once.

This chain connects TRBV20-1 to TRBJ2-4; TRBD2 matches at 7 bases. The sequencing sample was made of blood. The source is a woman in her seventies in good health. The CDR3 region is CSVYKRGGNIQYF. The CDR3 DNA sequence: TGCAGTGTATATAAGCGGGGCGGAAACATTCAGTACTTC.